These 9 T cell receptor beta chains were sequenced from one sample in a study of tumor-infiltrating lymphocytes in primary liver carcinoma (dated by TCRdb to 2015 to 2018). Total RNA and DNA were co-extracted without cell sorting from 20-30 mg of bulk tissue using the AllPrep DNA/RNA mini kit. Sequencer: Illumina HiSeq 2500. Using a constant-region primer and ProtoScript II reverse transcriptase, TCRbeta-specific cDNA was reverse-transcribed from 400 to 550 ng total RNA. Construction of the TCRbeta libraries relied on three nested rounds of multiplex PCR, following a slightly modified ARM-PCR procedure. Multiplex TRBV1-TRBV30 forward primers and a Cbeta reverse primer were used in the first two PCR rounds, each of which was run for 9 to 11 cycles. TCRdb reanalyzed the raw reads on its own, using fastp at Q25 for trimming and MiXCR for clone calling, and kept in-frame beta chains. Every distinct CDR3 protein forms one entry, paired with its most common genes and DNA. Within this sample are roughly 100,000 distinct CDR3 sequences, with approximately 71% of them counted one time only. The top ten hold around 9.1% of the sample.

The sequenced sample was liver tumor tissue from sampling region 5. The label giving this sample's cell subset or site can be read as: tumor region T5, tumor centre. All receptors derive from a woman aged 55-69 years with primary liver carcinoma and hepatitis B virus infection.

This clonotype was counted ten times or more. The V gene is TRBV29-1, the J gene TRBJ2-2, with 14 bases fitting TRBD2. Germline values: CDR1 SQVTM, CDR2 ANQGSEA. The V and J ends lost 6 bases and 4 bases, in that order; junction bases with no gene match: 4. This CDR3 has 15 residues. CDR3 nucleotides: TGCAGCGTCGGACTAGCGGGAGGTGGCACCGGGGAGCTGTTTTTT. It specifies CSVGLAGGGTGELFF.

About this clonotype itself: An end of the junction does not agree with germline; a read error may underlie this. This sequence joins TRBV10-1 and TRBJ2-2; perhaps D is TRBD1 or TRBD2 (5 bases each). Germline V CDR1 and CDR2: WNHNN, SYGVQD (reference sequence). There are 13 residues in the CDR3. The chain's CDR3 is CDSSKGSAGKLFF. As DNA, the CDR3 is TGCGACAGCAGTAAGGGGTCGGCCGGGAAGCTGTTTTTT.

On this clonotype: One end of the junction fails to match germline, which may point to a read error. This chain's CDR3 is CDSSLQVRELFF. The CDR3 DNA reads TGTGACAGCAGCTTACAGGTCAGGGAGCTGTTTTTT. This chain joins TRBV11-1 and TRBJ2-2; D may be TRBD1 (5 bases). Germline values: CDR1 SGHAT, CDR2 FQDESV (reference sequence). This CDR3 region has 12 residues.

Concerning this clonotype: The junction does not match germline at one end; this may be a read error. This sequence joins TRBV12-3 or TRBV12-4 and TRBJ1-1; tentatively, D is TRBD1 (5 bases). This CDR3 has 13 residues. The CDR3 nucleotides are TGTGACAGCAGTCCCCTGTCAGGGACTGAAGCTTTCTTT. It is translated as CDSSPLSGTEAFF.

The table lists this clonotype with a count of one. One end of the junction fails to match germline, which may point to a read error. V and J are TRBV11-2 and TRBJ1-1, with TRBD1 matching over 7 bases. CDR3 length: 14 residues. Germline V gene lookup returns CDR1 SGHAT and CDR2 FQNNGV. CDR3 sequence: CASSSDRENTEVFF. The DNA for the CDR3 is TGTGCCAGCAGCTCCGACAGGGAGAACACTGAAGTTTTCTTT.

As concerns this clonotype: Without the conserved terminal phenylalanine or tryptophan, this CDR3 likely stems from a read error. The chain links TRBV6-1 to TRBJ2-7, with D maybe TRBD1 (6 bases). The CDR3 runs to 14 residues. Germline-derived CDR1 and CDR2 are MNHNS and SASEGT. V shed 7 bases and J shed 7 bases, with 20 bases lying between them. The CDR3 nucleotides are TGTGCCAGCACCACGTGGGTGGGGGCGCGGGAGCAGTACTTA. It codes for CASTTWVGAREQYL.

The DNA of the CDR3 is TGCAGCGTTGAACAGGCTCCGGGTGAGCAGTACTTC. Translating gives CSVEQAPGEQYF. V gene TRBV29-1 combines with J gene TRBJ2-7; D ambiguous. The CDR3 consists of 12 residues. V lost 2 bases and J 7 bases, leaving 12 bases between the germline ends. Germline assignment: CDR1 SQVTM and CDR2 ANQGSEA.

Remarks on this clonotype: An end of the junction does not agree with germline; a read error may underlie this. The chain recombines TRBV4-2 with TRBJ2-1; 8 bases line up with TRBD2. The germline V gene encodes CDR1 LGHNA and CDR2 YNFKEQ. This CDR3 has 16 amino acids. The CDR3 DNA is TGTGCCAGCAGGCAAGGATCGGGACTAGGAGCCATGGAGCAGTTCTTC. Amino acid sequence: CASRQGSGLGAMEQFF.

The gene calls are TRBV5-4 and TRBJ2-3; 9 bases match TRBD1. The V gene's germline CDR1 is SGHNT and CDR2 YYREEE (reference sequence). J lost 11 bases, V lost 4 bases, and 14 bases had no gene match. The CDR3 loop spans 15 amino acids. CDR3 region: CASSVGQGSVDVQYF. CDR3 nucleotide sequence: TGTGCCAGCAGCGTGGGACAGGGAAGTGTAGATGTGCAGTATTTT.